A single sample gave rise to the 30 T cell receptor beta chains below, sequenced in a study of blood T cell repertoires in COVID-19. Repertoires were generated with immunoSEQ multiplex PCR, while TCRdb's copy carries only in-frame clones and drops some. The data contain 29,000 or so clones, roughly 83% of them seen just once; the ten biggest clones take up about 9.3%. The sequencing input was peripheral blood. The origin of the receptors is a man older than 75 with active COVID-19.

The chain joins TRBV27 to TRBJ2-6; 9 nucleotides line up with TRBD1. This CDR3 contains 19 residues. Looked up from germline, CDR1 is MNHEY and CDR2 is SMNVEV (reference sequence). The V and J ends lost 0 bases and 2 bases, in that order; junction bases with no gene match: 8. CDR3 amino acids: CASSLSWDRVVAGANVLTF. The CDR3 DNA reads as TGTGCCAGCAGTTTATCCTGGGACAGGGTAGTGGCTGGGGCCAACGTCCTGACTTTC.

V gene TRBV19 combines with J gene TRBJ2-1, with 7 bases aligning to TRBD2. The germline CDR1 and CDR2 sequences are LNHDA and SQIVND (reference sequence). This CDR3 spans 19 amino acids. J gave up 4 bases and V 3 bases, and 18 bases lay outside the gene matches. The CDR3 protein is CASSIPARLQAGRYNEQFF. CDR3 nucleotides: TGTGCCAGTAGTATTCCCGCCCGCCTCCAAGCGGGGAGGTACAATGAGCAGTTCTTC.

The chain is built from TRBV29-1 and TRBJ1-1; D may be TRBD1 (6 bases). CDR1 is SQVTM, CDR2 ANQGSEA, per germline. Trimming removed 5 bases at V and 0 bases at J, with 22 bases between. The CDR3 runs 17 residues. In DNA form, the CDR3 reads TGCAGCGTTACAGGGAGGGTTGGCCACGGCATGAACACTGAAGCTTTCTTT. It is translated as CSVTGRVGHGMNTEAFF.

The chain couples TRBV4-1 to TRBJ2-7, with D perhaps TRBD1 (6 bases). Deletions cut 0 bases from V and 2 bases from J, with 17 bases between. The CDR3 totals 17 residues. Germline-derived CDR1 and CDR2 are MGHRA and YSYEKL. The CDR3 bases are TGCGCCAGCAGCCAAGATCACCTAGGGGGAATCCCCTACGAGCAGTACTTC. Amino acid sequence: CASSQDHLGGIPYEQYF.

The chain recombines TRBV19 with TRBJ2-7; D is perhaps TRBD1 (6 bases). V was shortened by 5 bases and J by 0 bases, with 14 bases between the two germline ends. Germline CDR1 is LNHDA and CDR2 is SQIVND (reference sequence). This CDR3 comprises 15 residues. In nucleotides, the CDR3 is TGTGCCAGTAGTGTGGGACATCCTAGCTCCTACGAGCAGTACTTC. Protein: CASSVGHPSSYEQYF.

V and J are TRBV5-4 and TRBJ2-4; 10 nucleotides align to TRBD1. The CDR3 totals 16 residues. The V gene's germline CDR1 is SGHNT and CDR2 YYREEE (reference sequence). The V and J ends lost 4 bases and 6 bases, in that order; junction bases with no gene match: 10. The CDR3 spells CASSGGTGVHLNIQYF. CDR3 DNA: TGTGCCAGCAGCGGCGGGACAGGGGTTCATCTAAACATTCAGTACTTC.

The table lists this clone with a few counts. This chain joins TRBV5-5 and TRBJ2-7, with 11 bases lining up with TRBD1. Germline V gene data show CDR1 as SGHKS and CDR2 as YYEKEE (reference sequence). There are 15 residues in the CDR3. Germline trimming cut 3 bases from V and 2 bases from J; bases unmatched to any gene: 4. The CDR3 DNA sequence: TGTGCCAGCAGCTGGGGACAGGGGGTTCCCTACGAGCAGTACTTC. Translation gives CASSWGQGVPYEQYF.

The chain is built from TRBV3-1 (or the pseudogene TRBV3-2) and TRBJ2-3; D gene uncertain. The germline V gene encodes CDR1 LGHDT and CDR2 YNNKEL (reference sequence). There are 12 residues in the CDR3. The V end lost 6 bases, the J end lost 11 bases, and 15 bases lay between the germline ends. The CDR3 region is CASSSQGWQQYF. The CDR3 region has the DNA TGTGCCAGCAGTAGCCAAGGATGGCAGCAGTATTTT.

The chain uses TRBV11-2 and TRBJ2-4, with D perhaps matching TRBD1 (6 bases). V was cut by 6 bases and J by 2 bases, with 14 bases left in between. This CDR3 is built from 15 residues. The germline V gene encodes CDR1 SGHAT and CDR2 FQNNGV. The DNA of the CDR3 is TGTGCCAGCAGACTTCCAGGGGCAACCAAAAACATTCAGTACTTC. It is translated as CASRLPGATKNIQYF.

The chain uses TRBV9 and TRBJ1-1; tentatively, D is TRBD1 (6 bases). The CDR3 consists of 15 residues. V lost 0 bases and J lost 4, with 13 bases in between. Germline V lookup: CDR1 SGDLS, CDR2 YYNGEE. This CDR3 reads CASSVGAGVSTEAFF. For the CDR3, the DNA is TGTGCCAGCAGCGTAGGTGCAGGGGTGAGCACTGAAGCTTTCTTT.

The rearrangement joins TRBV10-3 to TRBJ1-2; D remains unclear. The CDR3 contains 13 residues. Per germline, CDR1 ENHRY and CDR2 SYGVKD. With 11 bases removed from V and 2 bases from J, the gap between germline ends came to 15 bases. The CDR3 spells CAPPIGGNYGYTF. The CDR3 bases are TGTGCCCCCCCGATAGGAGGAAACTATGGCTACACCTTC.

V gene TRBV6-5 combines with J gene TRBJ2-3; D perhaps matches TRBD2 (6 bases). Trimming pared 5 bases from V and 4 bases from J, leaving 13 bases between. Per germline, CDR1 MNHEY and CDR2 SVGAGI. The CDR3 length is 14 residues. Here the CDR3 DNA reads TGTGCCAGCAGTCGACTAGTCGGGGCAGATACGCAGTATTTT. It translates to CASSRLVGADTQYF.

J is TRBJ1-2 and V is TRBV7-9; possible D gene TRBD1, 6 bases. This CDR3 has 14 residues. Germline CDR1 and CDR2: SEHNR and FQNEAQ (reference sequence). V was clipped by 2 bases and J by 2 bases, with 9 bases between them. In nucleotides, the CDR3 is TGTGCCAGCAGCTTATCGGGGGGCAACTATGGCTACACCTTC. Translation gives CASSLSGGNYGYTF.

The V and J genes are TRBV6-4 and TRBJ1-1; weak D call: TRBD1 (5 bases). V gave up 2 bases and J gave up 2 bases, with 12 bases separating them. The CDR3 has 15 residues. Germline loops: CDR1 MRHNA, CDR2 SNTAGT. CDR3 bases: TGTGCCAGCAGTGACCGGGGGGACCTTAACACTGAAGCTTTCTTT. Its translation: CASSDRGDLNTEAFF.

V usage is TRBV2 and J usage is TRBJ1-2, with 8 bases that match TRBD1. V was clipped by 10 bases and J by 8 bases; unmatched bases: 15. CDR3 length: 14 residues. Germline CDR1 reads SNHLY; CDR2 reads FYNNEI. The CDR3 DNA reads TGTGCCATTCAGGACAGGGCGAAACTTGGGGGCTACACCTTC. This translates into CAIQDRAKLGGYTF.

This clone was seen only a few times. The sample has other DNA sequences that encode this CDR3 too. The chain recombines TRBV3-1 (or the pseudogene TRBV3-2) with TRBJ1-1, with D perhaps matching TRBD1 (6 bases). Trimming stripped 3 bases from V and 4 bases from J, with 9 bases between. CDR3 length: 13 amino acids. CDR1 and CDR2 from the germline V gene are LGHDT and YNNKEL (reference sequence). CDR3 in DNA: TGTGCCAGCAGCCAGGGGGCTGGCACTGAAGCTTTCTTT. Its protein is CASSQGAGTEAFF.

Comments on this clone: The CDR3 ends on some other residue instead of the conserved phenylalanine or tryptophan, so this is likely a read error. No DNA is shown, since the ends of the CDR3 on it are uncertain; the CDR3 is the one TCRdb lists. The chain employs TRBV30 and TRBJ2-7; the table's TRBD2 call for D was not verified on the DNA. Germline V gene data show CDR1 as GTSNPN and CDR2 as SVGIG (reference sequence). The CDR3 region is 13 residues in length, termini included. The chain's CDR3 is CAWRERGGGLAFT.

The chain has TRBV25-1 and TRBJ2-3; TRBD2 aligns across 10 bases. With V trimmed by 6 bases and J by 5 bases, 8 bases remained unmatched. CDR1 is MGHDK, CDR2 SYGVNS, per germline. This CDR3 region has 15 residues. The CDR3: CASSPGLARVDTQYF. The CDR3 region has the DNA TGTGCCAGCAGCCCGGGACTAGCGAGAGTAGATACGCAGTATTTT.

The CDR3 DNA follows: TGTGCCAGCAGCCCTCGACTAGCGGGGGGGCGAAACGAGCAGTTCTTC. This translates into CASSPRLAGGRNEQFF. This sequence joins TRBV7-6 and TRBJ2-1, with 14 bases matching TRBD2. Germline-derived CDR1 and CDR2 are SGHVS and FNYEAQ. This CDR3 has 16 residues. V lost 5 bases and J lost 10; bases outside the gene matches: 10.

This chain connects TRBV7-2 to TRBJ2-1; weak D call: TRBD1 (6 bases). V was trimmed by 5 bases and J by 7 bases, leaving 18 bases between them. The germline gives CDR1 SGHTA, CDR2 FQGNSA. The CDR3 runs to 15 residues. The CDR3 sequence: CASSPGGGLRNEQFF. For the CDR3, the DNA is TGTGCCAGCAGCCCAGGTGGGGGCTTAAGGAATGAGCAGTTCTTC.

The rearrangement joins TRBV2 to TRBJ1-2; 7 bases are a match to TRBD1. V trimming: 3 bases; J trimming: 5 bases; junction bases outside the gene matches: 6. Germline CDR1 SNHLY, CDR2 FYNNEI. This CDR3 contains 14 residues. CDR3 amino acids: CASSDIWDRYGYTF. CDR3 nucleotide sequence: TGTGCCAGCAGTGATATATGGGACAGATATGGCTACACCTTC.

This clone was seen more than once but under ten times. This chain connects TRBV5-4 to TRBJ2-2; TRBD2 aligns across 7 bases. Germline V gene data show CDR1 as SGHNT and CDR2 as YYREEE (reference sequence). V lost 6 bases to trimming and J lost 5 bases; unmatched junction nucleotides: 7. The CDR3 totals 14 residues. The CDR3 DNA reads TGTGCCAGCATGGCCAGGGAGGGTACCGGGGAGCTGTTTTTT. Its protein is CASMAREGTGELFF.

The chain has TRBV7-2 and TRBJ2-7; 8 nucleotides agree with TRBD1. The CDR3 runs 15 residues. Trimming took 5 bases from V and 1 from J; bases not matched to a gene: 7. The germline V gene has CDR1 SGHTA and CDR2 FQGNSA. CDR3 sequence reads: CASSKDRAVSYEQYF. The CDR3, as DNA: TGTGCCAGCAGCAAGGACAGGGCGGTTTCCTACGAGCAGTACTTC.

The V gene is TRBV24-1, the J gene TRBJ2-3, with 14 bases fitting TRBD2. The junction had 12 bases not matched to a gene; V was cut back by 3 bases and J by 2 bases. Germline V gene lookup returns CDR1 KGHDR and CDR2 SFDVKD. This CDR3 region has 20 residues. Here the CDR3 reads CATSDPTGTSGGRHTDTQYF. For the CDR3, the DNA is TGTGCCACCAGTGATCCCACCGGGACTAGCGGGGGCCGACACACAGATACGCAGTATTTT.

V is TRBV28 and J is TRBJ1-4; 11 nucleotides align to TRBD1. The CDR3 runs to 18 residues. V lost 4 bases and J lost 4; bases outside the gene matches: 11. The germline CDR1 and CDR2 sequences are MDHEN and SYDVKM. The CDR3 DNA reads TGTGCCAGCAGTTCCCCACGGACAGGGGGCCGGGGTAATGAAAAACTGTTTTTT. Translation gives CASSSPRTGGRGNEKLFF.

V usage is TRBV6-5 and J usage is TRBJ2-1; TRBD2 is a possible D gene (5 bases). The CDR3 totals 12 residues. V lost 7 bases and J 3 bases, leaving 7 bases between the germline ends. The germline V gene encodes CDR1 MNHEY and CDR2 SVGAGI. This chain's CDR3 is CASMDFYNEQFF. The CDR3 coding sequence is TGTGCCAGCATGGACTTCTACAATGAGCAGTTCTTC.

The chain links TRBV10-1 to TRBJ2-1, with a possible D match to TRBD2 (5 bases). Germline V CDR1 and CDR2: WNHNN, SYGVQD (reference sequence). The CDR3 totals 16 residues. The V gene lost 2 bases and the J gene lost 5 bases, with 16 bases spanning the gap. The CDR3 reads CASSEGIAMGNNEQFF. The CDR3 nucleotides read TGCGCCAGCAGTGAGGGTATAGCGATGGGCAACAATGAGCAGTTCTTC.

The chain carries TRBV12-5 and TRBJ2-1, with 8 bases aligning to TRBD2. The CDR3 loop spans 13 amino acids. Trimming took 6 bases from V and 6 from J; bases not matched to a gene: 4. Germline assignment: CDR1 LGHNT and CDR2 FRNRAP. This CDR3 reads CASGRGTSNEQFF. The CDR3 coding sequence is TGTGCTAGTGGACGAGGGACTAGCAATGAGCAGTTCTTC.

The chain has TRBV10-3 and TRBJ2-1, with D possibly being TRBD2 (6 bases). Trimming took off 4 bases at V and 6 bases at J, with 13 bases between the two ends. CDR1 and CDR2 (germline): ENHRY, SYGVKD. The CDR3 totals 14 residues. The DNA of the CDR3 is TGTGCCATCAGTGGGGGAGTGGGGGGCAATGAGCAGTTCTTC. Residues: CAISGGVGGNEQFF.

The V and J genes are TRBV3-1 (or the pseudogene TRBV3-2) and TRBJ2-3; TRBD2 agrees at 12 bases. Germline CDR1 LGHDT, CDR2 YNNKEL (reference sequence). There are 18 residues in the CDR3. The trim removed 2 bases at V and 3 bases at J, leaving 9 bases unmatched. This CDR3 is CASSQQSLAGGLTDTQYF. The CDR3 DNA reads as TGTGCCAGCAGCCAACAATCCCTAGCGGGGGGGCTAACAGATACGCAGTATTTT.